The clone carrying this T cell receptor beta chain was observed a handful of times. What it binds is not known. This entry comes from a study of T-cell memory formation after mild COVID-19. Findings of the study overall: Clones contracting day 15 to 85 were balanced CD4/CD8; later expanders leaned CD4+. The CD4+ clones that contracted clustered mainly within CM and EM, and the CD8+ clones concentrated in EMRA.

V trimming: 3 bases; J trimming: 3 bases; junction bases outside the gene matches: 6. Germline V gene sequence: CDR1 LGHDT, CDR2 YNNKEL (reference sequence). CDR3 length equals 16 residues. Sample barcodes and UMIs were carried by the TCR alpha and TCR beta cDNA libraries that 5'RACE generated with constant-segment primers. MiXCR was run by TCRdb on the 5' RACE reads, yielding one entry per CDR3 protein. The sample contains 500,000 to 600,000 distinct CDR3 sequences, approximately 18% of which appear only once. The chain employs TRBV3-1 and TRBJ2-3; 10 nucleotides line up with TRBD2. The sequence was obtained from an adult woman who had mild COVID-19 (a few samples of this study predate the infection). Cell type and time point are not known. The sequenced sample was PBMCs or a T cell subset sorted from them (not recorded which). CDR3 DNA: TGTGCCAGCAGCCAGGGAGCGGGAGGGCCTACAGATACGCAGTATTTT. Translated, it gives CASSQGAGGPTDTQYF.